The present TCR beta chain was sequenced within a study of shared clonotypes between healthy human individuals. Trimming removed 0 bases from V and 5 bases from J, with 10 bases in between. The germline V gene has CDR1 KGHSH and CDR2 LQKENI. This CDR3 spans 15 amino acids. Running of the assay took place at deep level. Splitting of each subset's genomic DNA was done evenly across several immunoSEQ plates. Produced via immunoSEQ multiplex PCR; TCRdb's table is partial and in-frame only. The table has about 1.5 million clones, around 95% seen once. What was sequenced was naive CD4+ T cells sorted from blood. Subset denoted: CD45RA+ positively selected. This TCR derives from a man aged 25 to 40 in good health. V and J are TRBV18 and TRBJ2-2; D not certain. The CDR3 region has the DNA TGTGCCAGCTCACCACCTGTACTGGGGACCGGGGAGCTGTTTTTT. Translated, it gives CASSPPVLGTGELFF.